This T cell receptor (beta chain) is from a study of blood T cells in healthy people across ages. Findings and caveats of the study: The study found more naive CD4+ cells and higher diversity in long-lived than aged donors.

Only a few counts were recorded for this clonotype. No antigen is known for it. Alongside a J-beta primer mix, a sample-barcoded 5' primer served in a second PCR lasting about 6 to 11 cycles. TCRdb redid the calling of the 5' RACE reads with MiXCR, one entry per CDR3 protein. This sample has hundreds of thousands of distinct CDR3 sequences; about 26% occur once, and the top ten carry 3%. The CDR3 is 13 residues long. CDR1 is MGHRA and CDR2 is YSYEKL in the germline V gene. V lost 0 bases, J lost 2 bases, and 2 bases lay in between. The data also belong to a second study, concerning T cells of mothers and their children. This second study says: The authors used all extracted RNA for cDNA synthesis, at approximately 1.5 ug per 15 ul. Slightly higher overlap, not significant, was seen in related mother-child pairs than in unrelated pairs.

This TCR derives from a boy aged 5-17 years in good health. Specimen: blood. V is TRBV4-1 and J is TRBJ2-4; D uncertain. CDR3 coding DNA: TGCGCCAGCAGCCAAGATCCCAAAAACATTCAGTACTTC. Its protein is CASSQDPKNIQYF.